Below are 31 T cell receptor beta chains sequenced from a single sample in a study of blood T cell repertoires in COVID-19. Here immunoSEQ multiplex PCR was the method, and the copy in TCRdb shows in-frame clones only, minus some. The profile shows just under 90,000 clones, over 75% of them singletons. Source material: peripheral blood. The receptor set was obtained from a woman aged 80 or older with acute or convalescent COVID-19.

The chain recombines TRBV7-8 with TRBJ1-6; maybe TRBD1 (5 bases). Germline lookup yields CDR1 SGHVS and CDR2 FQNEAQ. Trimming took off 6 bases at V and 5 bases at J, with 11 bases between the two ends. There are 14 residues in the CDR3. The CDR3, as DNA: TGTGCCAGCAGTCCCACAGGCCATAATTCACCCCTCCACTTT. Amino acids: CASSPTGHNSPLHF.

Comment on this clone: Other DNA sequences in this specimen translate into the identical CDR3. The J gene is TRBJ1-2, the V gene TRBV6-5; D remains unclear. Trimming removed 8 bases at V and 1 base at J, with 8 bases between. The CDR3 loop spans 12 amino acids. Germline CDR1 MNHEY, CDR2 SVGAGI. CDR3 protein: CASRENNYGYTF. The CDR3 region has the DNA TGTGCCAGCCGAGAAAATAACTATGGCTACACCTTC.

CDR3 DNA: TGTGCCAGCAGTCAATGGACAGGGTTGGGCAATCAGCCCCAGCATTTT. Translated: CASSQWTGLGNQPQHF. The chain joins TRBV28 to TRBJ1-5, with 8 bases lining up with TRBD1. Germline V lookup: CDR1 MDHEN, CDR2 SYDVKM. V gave up 5 bases and J gave up 2 bases; unmatched junction bases: 8. The CDR3 is made up of 16 amino acids.

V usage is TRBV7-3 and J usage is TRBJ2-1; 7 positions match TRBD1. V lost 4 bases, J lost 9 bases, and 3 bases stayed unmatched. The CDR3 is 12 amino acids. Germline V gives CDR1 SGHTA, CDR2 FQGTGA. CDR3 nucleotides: TGTGCCAGCAGCTCACAGGGGAGTGAGCAGTTCTTC. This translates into CASSSQGSEQFF.

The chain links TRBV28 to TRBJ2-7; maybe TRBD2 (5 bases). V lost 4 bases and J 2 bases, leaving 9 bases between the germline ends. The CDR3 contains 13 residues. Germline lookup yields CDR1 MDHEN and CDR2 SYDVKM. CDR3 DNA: TGTGCCAGCAGTTCCGGACTTCCCTACGAGCAGTACTTC. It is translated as CASSSGLPYEQYF.

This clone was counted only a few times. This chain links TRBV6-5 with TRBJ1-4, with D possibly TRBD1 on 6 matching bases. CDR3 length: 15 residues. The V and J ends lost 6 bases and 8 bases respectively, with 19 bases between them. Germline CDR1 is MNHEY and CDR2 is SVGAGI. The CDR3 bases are TGTGCCAGCAGGAACGCGGGGGCCGGTCGGGAAAAACTGTTTTTT. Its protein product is CASRNAGAGREKLFF.

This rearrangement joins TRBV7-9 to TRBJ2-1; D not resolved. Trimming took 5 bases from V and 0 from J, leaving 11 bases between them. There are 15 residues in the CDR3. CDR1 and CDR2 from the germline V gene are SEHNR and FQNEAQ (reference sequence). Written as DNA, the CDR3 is TGTGCCAGCAGCCAATACTTAAGCTCCTACAATGAGCAGTTCTTC. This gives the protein CASSQYLSSYNEQFF.

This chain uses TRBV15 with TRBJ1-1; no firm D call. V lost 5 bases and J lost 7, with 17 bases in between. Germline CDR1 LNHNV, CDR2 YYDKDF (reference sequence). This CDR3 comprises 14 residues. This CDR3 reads CATSYYGGFDEAFF. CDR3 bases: TGTGCCACCAGCTACTATGGCGGATTTGATGAAGCTTTCTTT.

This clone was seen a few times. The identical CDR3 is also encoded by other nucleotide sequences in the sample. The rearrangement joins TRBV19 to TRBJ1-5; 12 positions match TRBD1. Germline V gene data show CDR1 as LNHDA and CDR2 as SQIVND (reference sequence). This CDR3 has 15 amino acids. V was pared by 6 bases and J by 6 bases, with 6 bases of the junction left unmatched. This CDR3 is CASSPGQGASQPQHF. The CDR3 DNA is TGTGCCAGTAGCCCGGGACAGGGGGCATCTCAGCCCCAGCATTTT.

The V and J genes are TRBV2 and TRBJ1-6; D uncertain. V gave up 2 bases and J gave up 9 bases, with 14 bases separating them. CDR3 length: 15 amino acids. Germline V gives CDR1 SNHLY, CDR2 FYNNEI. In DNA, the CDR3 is TGTGCCAGCAGTGAACGGAAGGGAGTGGGTTCACCCCTCCACTTT. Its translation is CASSERKGVGSPLHF.

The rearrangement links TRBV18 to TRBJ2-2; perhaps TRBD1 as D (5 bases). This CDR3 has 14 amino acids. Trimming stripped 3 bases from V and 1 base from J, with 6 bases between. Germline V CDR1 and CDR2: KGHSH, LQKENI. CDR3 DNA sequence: TGTGCCAGCTCACCTCAGGGGAACACCGGGGAGCTGTTTTTT. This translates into CASSPQGNTGELFF. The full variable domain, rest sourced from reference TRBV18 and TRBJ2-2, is NAGVMQNPRHLVRRRGQEARLRCSPMKGHSHVYWYRQLPEEGLKFMVYLQKENIIDESGMPKERFSAEFPKEGPSILRIQQVVRGDSAAYFCASSPQGNTGELFFGEGSRLTVL.

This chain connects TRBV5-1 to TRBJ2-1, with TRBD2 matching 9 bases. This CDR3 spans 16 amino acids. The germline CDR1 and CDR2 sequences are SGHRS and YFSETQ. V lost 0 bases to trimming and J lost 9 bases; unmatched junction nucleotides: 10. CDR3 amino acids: CASSLVPLAGVVEQFF. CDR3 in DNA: TGCGCCAGCAGCTTGGTCCCATTAGCGGGAGTGGTTGAGCAGTTCTTC.

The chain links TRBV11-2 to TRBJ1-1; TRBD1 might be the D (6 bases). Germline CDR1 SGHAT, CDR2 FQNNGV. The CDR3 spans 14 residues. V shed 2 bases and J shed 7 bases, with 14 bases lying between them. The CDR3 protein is CASSLTDRNIEAFF. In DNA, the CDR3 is TGTGCCAGCAGCTTAACAGACAGGAATATTGAAGCTTTCTTT.

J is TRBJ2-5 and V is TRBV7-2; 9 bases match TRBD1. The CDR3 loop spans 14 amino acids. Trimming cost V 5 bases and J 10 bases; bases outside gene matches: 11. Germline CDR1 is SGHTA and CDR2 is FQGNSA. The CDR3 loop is CASSPRGQGSGQYF. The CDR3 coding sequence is TGTGCCAGCAGCCCGAGGGGACAGGGTAGCGGCCAGTACTTC.

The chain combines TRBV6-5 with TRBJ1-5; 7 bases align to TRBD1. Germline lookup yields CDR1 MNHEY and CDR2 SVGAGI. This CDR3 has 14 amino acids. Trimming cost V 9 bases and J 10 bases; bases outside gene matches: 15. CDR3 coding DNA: TGTGCCAGTCGGGGACCGGGACAGAGCAATCCCCAGCATTTT. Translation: CASRGPGQSNPQHF.

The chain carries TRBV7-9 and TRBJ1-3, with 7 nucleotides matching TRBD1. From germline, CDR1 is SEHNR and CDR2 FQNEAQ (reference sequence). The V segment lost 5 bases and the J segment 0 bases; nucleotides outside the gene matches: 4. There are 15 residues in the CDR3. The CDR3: CASSLGQSSGNTIYF. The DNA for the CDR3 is TGTGCCAGCAGCCTGGGACAGAGCTCTGGAAACACCATATATTTT.

DNA for the CDR3: TGCGCCTATTGGGCTGCCCGGATCTATGGCTACACCTTC. It codes for CAYWAARIYGYTF. This sequence joins TRBV10-1 and TRBJ1-2; the D is unclear. With 11 bases removed from V and 4 bases from J, the gap between germline ends came to 17 bases. The germline CDR1 and CDR2 sequences are WNHNN and SYGVQD (reference sequence). The CDR3 is 13 residues long.

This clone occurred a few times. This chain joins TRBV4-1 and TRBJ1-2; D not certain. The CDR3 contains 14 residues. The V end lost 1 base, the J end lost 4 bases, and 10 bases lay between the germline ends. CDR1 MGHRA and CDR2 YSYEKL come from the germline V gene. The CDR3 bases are TGCGCCAGCAGCCAAGGTCCGGGGAGCTATGGCTACACCTTC. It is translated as CASSQGPGSYGYTF.

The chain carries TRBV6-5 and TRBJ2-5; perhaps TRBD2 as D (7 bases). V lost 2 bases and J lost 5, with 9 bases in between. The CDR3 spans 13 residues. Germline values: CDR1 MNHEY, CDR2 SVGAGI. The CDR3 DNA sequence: TGTGCCAGCAGTTACAGGGGGGGGGAGACCCAGTACTTC. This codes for CASSYRGGETQYF.

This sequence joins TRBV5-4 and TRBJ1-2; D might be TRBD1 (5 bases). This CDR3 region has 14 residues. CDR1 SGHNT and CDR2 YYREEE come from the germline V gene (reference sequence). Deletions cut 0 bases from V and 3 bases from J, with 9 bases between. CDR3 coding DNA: TGTGCCAGCAGCTTGGAACGCAGGGACTATGGCTACACCTTC. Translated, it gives CASSLERRDYGYTF.

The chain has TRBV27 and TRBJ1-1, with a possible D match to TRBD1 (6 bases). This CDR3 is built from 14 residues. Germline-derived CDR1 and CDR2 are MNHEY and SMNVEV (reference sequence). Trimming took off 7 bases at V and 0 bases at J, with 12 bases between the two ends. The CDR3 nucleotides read TGTGCCAGCAACAAAAGGGGGTTGAACACTGAAGCTTTCTTT. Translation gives CASNKRGLNTEAFF.

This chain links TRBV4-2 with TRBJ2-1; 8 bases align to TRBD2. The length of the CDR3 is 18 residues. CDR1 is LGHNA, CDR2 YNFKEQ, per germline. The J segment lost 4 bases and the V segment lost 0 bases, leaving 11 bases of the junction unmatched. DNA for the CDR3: TGTGCCAGCAGCCAAGATCTACCGGGGGGGGGAAATTACAATGAGCAGTTCTTC. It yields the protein CASSQDLPGGGNYNEQFF.

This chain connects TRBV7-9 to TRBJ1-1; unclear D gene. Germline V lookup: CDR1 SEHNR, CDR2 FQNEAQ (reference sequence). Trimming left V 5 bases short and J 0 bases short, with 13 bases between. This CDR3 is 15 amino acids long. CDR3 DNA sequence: TGTGCCAGCAGCGGGTGGGAGAATATGAACACTGAAGCTTTCTTT. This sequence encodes CASSGWENMNTEAFF. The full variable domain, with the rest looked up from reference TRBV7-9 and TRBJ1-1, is DTGVSQNPRHKITKRGQNVTFRCDPISEHNRLYWYRQTLGQGPEFLTYFQNEAQLEKSRLLSDRFSAERPKGSFSTLEIQRTEQGDSAMYLCASSGWENMNTEAFFGQGTRLTVV.

CDR3 nucleotides: TGCGCCAGCAGCTTGGCCCAGCGGGGGGATGAGCAGTTCTTC. It specifies CASSLAQRGDEQFF. The gene calls are TRBV5-1 and TRBJ2-1, with 9 bases matching TRBD2. CDR1 is SGHRS, CDR2 YFSETQ, per germline. This CDR3 has 14 residues. The V gene end was trimmed by 0 bases and the J gene end by 8 bases; junction bases not matched to a gene: 3.

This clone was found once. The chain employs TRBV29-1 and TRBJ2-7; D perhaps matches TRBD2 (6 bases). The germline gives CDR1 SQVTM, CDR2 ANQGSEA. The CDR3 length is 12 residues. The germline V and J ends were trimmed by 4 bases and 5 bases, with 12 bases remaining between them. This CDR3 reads CSVVEGMDEQYF. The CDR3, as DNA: TGCAGCGTTGTGGAGGGGATGGACGAGCAGTACTTC.

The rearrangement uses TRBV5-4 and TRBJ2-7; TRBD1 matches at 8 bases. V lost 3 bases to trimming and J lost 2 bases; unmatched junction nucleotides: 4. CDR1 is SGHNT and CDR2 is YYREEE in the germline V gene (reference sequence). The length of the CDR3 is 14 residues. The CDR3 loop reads CASSSRTGPYEQYF. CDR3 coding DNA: TGTGCCAGCAGCTCTAGGACAGGGCCCTACGAGCAGTACTTC.

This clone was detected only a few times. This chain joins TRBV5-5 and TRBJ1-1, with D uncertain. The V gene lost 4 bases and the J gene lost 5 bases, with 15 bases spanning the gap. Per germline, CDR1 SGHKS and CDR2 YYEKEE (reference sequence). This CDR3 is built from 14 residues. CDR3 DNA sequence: TGTGCCAGCAGCCCCCGACCGGCGGGGACTGAAGCTTTCTTT. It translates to CASSPRPAGTEAFF.

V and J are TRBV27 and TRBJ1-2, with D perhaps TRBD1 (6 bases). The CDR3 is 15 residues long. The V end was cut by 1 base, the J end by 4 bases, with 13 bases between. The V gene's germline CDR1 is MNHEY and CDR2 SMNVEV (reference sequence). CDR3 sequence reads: CASSLYPGGGYGYTF. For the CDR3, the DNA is TGTGCCAGCAGTTTATACCCTGGGGGCGGCTATGGCTACACCTTC.

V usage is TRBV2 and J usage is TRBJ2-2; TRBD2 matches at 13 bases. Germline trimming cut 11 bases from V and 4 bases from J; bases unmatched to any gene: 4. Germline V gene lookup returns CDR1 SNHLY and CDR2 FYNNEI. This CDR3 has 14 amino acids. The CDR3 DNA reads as TGTGCCGGGGGGACTAGCGGGGTCACCGGGGAGCTGTTTTTT. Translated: CAGGTSGVTGELFF.

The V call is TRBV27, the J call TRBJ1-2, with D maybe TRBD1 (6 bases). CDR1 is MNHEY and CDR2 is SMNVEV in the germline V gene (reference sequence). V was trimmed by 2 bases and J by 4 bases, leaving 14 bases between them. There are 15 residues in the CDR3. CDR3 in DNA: TGTGCCAGCAGTTTAGGGGGGGGCAGGGCCTATGGCTACACCTTC. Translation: CASSLGGGRAYGYTF.

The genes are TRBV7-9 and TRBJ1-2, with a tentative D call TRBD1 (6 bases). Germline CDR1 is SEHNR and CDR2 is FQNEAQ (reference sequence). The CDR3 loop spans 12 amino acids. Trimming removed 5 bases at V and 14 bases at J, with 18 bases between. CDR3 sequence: CASSLQDSRTTF. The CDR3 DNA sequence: TGTGCCAGCAGCCTCCAGGACAGCCGTACGACCTTC.